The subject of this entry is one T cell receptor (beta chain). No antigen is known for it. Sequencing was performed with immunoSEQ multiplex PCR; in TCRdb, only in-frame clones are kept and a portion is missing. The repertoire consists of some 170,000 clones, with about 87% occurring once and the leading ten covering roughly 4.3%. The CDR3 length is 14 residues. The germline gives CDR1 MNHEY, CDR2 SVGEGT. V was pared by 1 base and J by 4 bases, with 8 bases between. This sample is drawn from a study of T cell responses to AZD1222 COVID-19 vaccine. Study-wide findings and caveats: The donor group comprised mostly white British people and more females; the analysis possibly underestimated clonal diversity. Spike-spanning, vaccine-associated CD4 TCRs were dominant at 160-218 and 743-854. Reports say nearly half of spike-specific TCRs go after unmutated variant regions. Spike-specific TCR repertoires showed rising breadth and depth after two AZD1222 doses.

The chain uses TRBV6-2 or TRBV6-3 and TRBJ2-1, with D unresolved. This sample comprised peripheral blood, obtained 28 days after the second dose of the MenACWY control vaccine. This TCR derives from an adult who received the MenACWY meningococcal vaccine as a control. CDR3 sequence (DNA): TGTGCCAGCAGTTACTATACTCAGTACAATGAGCAGTTCTTC. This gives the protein CASSYYTQYNEQFF.